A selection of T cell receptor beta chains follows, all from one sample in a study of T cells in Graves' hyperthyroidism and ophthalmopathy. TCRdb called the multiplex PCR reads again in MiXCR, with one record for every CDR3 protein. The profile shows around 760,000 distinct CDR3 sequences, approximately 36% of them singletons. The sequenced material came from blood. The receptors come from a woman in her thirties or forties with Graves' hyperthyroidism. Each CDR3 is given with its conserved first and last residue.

cdr3_aa: CASSLDGAKNIQYF; j_call: TRBJ2-4; v_call: TRBV7-8
cdr3_aa: CASSSPGTNNYEQYF; j_call: TRBJ2-7; v_call: TRBV2
cdr3_aa: CASSQGRQNTEAFF; j_call: TRBJ1-1; v_call: TRBV3-1
cdr3_aa: CASSRGLAGEQYF; j_call: TRBJ2-7; v_call: TRBV19
cdr3_aa: CASSQKQGAIWTFPEAFF; j_call: TRBJ1-1; v_call: TRBV4-1
cdr3_aa: CASSFYICSAAQGSYEQYF; j_call: TRBJ2-7; v_call: TRBV7-6
cdr3_aa: CASSRGDREQYF; j_call: TRBJ2-7; v_call: TRBV27
cdr3_aa: CASSGTSGSFYEQYF; j_call: TRBJ2-7; v_call: TRBV12-3/TRBV12-4
cdr3_aa: CASSLEVGLYTEAFF; j_call: TRBJ1-1; v_call: TRBV12-3/TRBV12-4
cdr3_aa: CASSSNMNTEAFF; j_call: TRBJ1-1; v_call: TRBV7-9
cdr3_aa: CASSPPTGPTEAFF; j_call: TRBJ1-1; v_call: TRBV10-2
cdr3_aa: CASSLGAPANTGELFF; j_call: TRBJ2-2; v_call: TRBV12-3/TRBV12-4
cdr3_aa: CSARDLGELFF; j_call: TRBJ2-2; v_call: TRBV20-1
cdr3_aa: CATSRNRDSEAFF; j_call: TRBJ1-1; v_call: TRBV15
cdr3_aa: CASSHPGTNEKLFF; j_call: TRBJ1-4; v_call: TRBV7-2
cdr3_aa: CSARGLAGGLRQYF; j_call: TRBJ2-7; v_call: TRBV20-1
cdr3_aa: CASQAAGGQGLHEQYF; j_call: TRBJ2-7; v_call: TRBV6-2/TRBV6-3
cdr3_aa: CASRRTAGPYEQYF; j_call: TRBJ2-7; v_call: TRBV2
cdr3_aa: CASSRTGAEAFF; j_call: TRBJ1-1; v_call: TRBV6-5
cdr3_aa: CASSSDSTEAFF; j_call: TRBJ1-1; v_call: TRBV11-3
cdr3_aa: CASSHLGRGGLRETQYF; j_call: TRBJ2-5; v_call: TRBV7-3
cdr3_aa: CSVRDLGNTEAFF; j_call: TRBJ1-1; v_call: TRBV29-1
cdr3_aa: CASSSKTGELFF; j_call: TRBJ2-2; v_call: TRBV7-7
cdr3_aa: CASRSGRLGLNTDTQYF; j_call: TRBJ2-3; v_call: TRBV7-9
cdr3_aa: CASSPPSEETQYF; j_call: TRBJ2-5; v_call: TRBV18
cdr3_aa: CASSFYLGGEQYF; j_call: TRBJ2-7; v_call: TRBV5-6
cdr3_aa: CASRVGTEAFF; j_call: TRBJ1-1; v_call: TRBV6-5
cdr3_aa: CASSQRTAITTEAFF; j_call: TRBJ1-1; v_call: TRBV7-9
cdr3_aa: CASSSKQGALYQSPLHF; j_call: TRBJ1-6; v_call: TRBV13
cdr3_aa: CASSSGGLPTAPLHF; j_call: TRBJ1-6; v_call: TRBV5-4
cdr3_aa: CSVEDRRGVGYTF; j_call: TRBJ1-2; v_call: TRBV29-1
cdr3_aa: CASSSLTRRTGELFF; j_call: TRBJ2-2; v_call: TRBV6-5
cdr3_aa: CASRSGTSHSTDTQYF; j_call: TRBJ2-3; v_call: TRBV7-1
cdr3_aa: CASSAWTDLYEQYF; j_call: TRBJ2-7; v_call: TRBV2
cdr3_aa: CASRSRDRGDTGELFF; j_call: TRBJ2-2; v_call: TRBV9
cdr3_aa: CASNLRFSNTEAFF; j_call: TRBJ1-1; v_call: TRBV2
cdr3_aa: CASSYSASSGVSYEQYF; j_call: TRBJ2-7; v_call: TRBV10-3
cdr3_aa: CASSALGTGASYEQYF; j_call: TRBJ2-7; v_call: TRBV5-1
cdr3_aa: CASRWGYSNQPQHF; j_call: TRBJ1-5; v_call: TRBV24-1
cdr3_aa: CASRPPTTGFNQPQHF; j_call: TRBJ1-5; v_call: TRBV19
cdr3_aa: CASSQDWAGGDEQYF; j_call: TRBJ2-7; v_call: TRBV4-3
cdr3_aa: CASSFRIPDREAGEAFF; j_call: TRBJ1-1; v_call: TRBV7-2
cdr3_aa: CASSTLWSGQGVHEQYF; j_call: TRBJ2-7; v_call: TRBV7-6
cdr3_aa: CASSPLSGGQETQYF; j_call: TRBJ2-5; v_call: TRBV6-5
cdr3_aa: CASSLVQGYSPLHF; j_call: TRBJ1-6; v_call: TRBV5-6
cdr3_aa: CASHSSHQPSNQPQHF; j_call: TRBJ1-5; v_call: TRBV5-6
cdr3_aa: CSARVAGATGELFF; j_call: TRBJ2-2; v_call: TRBV20-1
cdr3_aa: CSARDGEGRETQYF; j_call: TRBJ2-5; v_call: TRBV20-1
cdr3_aa: CASSDGQGIYGYTF; j_call: TRBJ1-2; v_call: TRBV2
cdr3_aa: CAWSGDSNQPQHF; j_call: TRBJ1-5; v_call: TRBV30
cdr3_aa: CASSLWSQAQETQYF; j_call: TRBJ2-5; v_call: TRBV12-3/TRBV12-4
cdr3_aa: CASTNSGAERGYTF; j_call: TRBJ1-2; v_call: TRBV9
cdr3_aa: CASSGNRGGTVTGEYF; j_call: TRBJ2-5; v_call: TRBV7-2
cdr3_aa: CSVEDTYNEQFF; j_call: TRBJ2-1; v_call: TRBV29-1
cdr3_aa: CASISARYTGELFF; j_call: TRBJ2-2; v_call: TRBV12-3/TRBV12-4
cdr3_aa: CSARARQLNTGELFF; j_call: TRBJ2-2; v_call: TRBV20-1
cdr3_aa: CAISYGDVSTEAFF; j_call: TRBJ1-1; v_call: TRBV10-3
cdr3_aa: CAISGQTNTEAFF; j_call: TRBJ1-1; v_call: TRBV10-3
cdr3_aa: CASSKNVRADGYTF; j_call: TRBJ1-2; v_call: TRBV7-2